This TCR beta chain was captured by sequencing in a study of cytomegalovirus exposure and HLA in healthy donors (dated by TCRdb to the late 2010s). Turning to the overall study: According to an earlier analysis of several hundred of the donors, about 179 million T cells yielded 90 million to 130 million unique TCR beta sequences and about 300 Gb of sequence data. A later genetic analysis used genome-wide SNP genotypes for about three fifths of the 666 donors, treating that subset as a discovery cohort. To decide whether each TCR beta V gene segment behaved as functional or pseudogenic, an earlier analysis of fewer than 750 of the donors relied on high-throughput TCR beta sequencing. To predict cytomegalovirus infection status, the study combined high-throughput TCR immunosequencing, statistical association of individual TCRs with disease status, and machine learning. Roughly five DR-DQ haplotypes were handled as single units for association and clustering, since linkage in the cohort was strong. On average, roughly 240,000 unique TCR beta nucleotide sequences were sequenced per donor among 398 genotyped donors of the cohort, with around 19% of those sequences being non-productive. Every repertoire in the discovery cohort had been generated on one and the same sequencing platform. Along with the approximately 650-subject first cohort, a separate validation cohort of over a hundred different subjects was used. Among the 398 genotyped donors, approximately 81% belonged to the genetic ancestry cluster associated with self-reported Caucasian donors. The aim of the study was to test whether cataloging public T cell receptors could identify signatures of past pathogen exposure. Using immunosequencing, the study profiled T cell repertoires from fewer than 850 subjects and related those repertoires to cytomegalovirus serostatus. About 300 gigabases of sequencing data and approximately 93 million unique TCR sequences were included in an early release covering several hundred HLA-typed donors. In the later analysis, no new phenotypic data were used to find candidate immune exposures; instead, reliance was placed on TCR beta sequences and their occurrence across donors. Donor age, sex, ethnicity and CMV serostatus were compiled alongside the repertoire data. A later analysis re-analyzed previously published TCR beta repertoires from 600 to 850 donors and added high-resolution HLA genotyping to study TCR occurrence patterns. HLA typing covered class I and class II loci at four-digit resolution. The number of donors typed differed by locus, with about 629-640 for A, B, C, DRB1 and DQB1, roughly 550 for DQA1, over 600 for DPA1, and some 440 for DPB1. Points the paper makes about the study in general: In a later analysis, HLA-associated TCR beta chains showed more clonal expansion and lower generation probabilities than non-associated chains that were equally common. In a later analysis, TCR association rates were found to vary across HLA loci, with the most associated TCRs seen for DRB1 alleles and the fewest for HLA-C alleles. Correlated functional status among segregating V segments might be attributable to linkage disequilibrium, but an unknown experimental factor could not be ruled out. The study gave a list of about 160 TCR beta chains associated with cytomegalovirus. A later genetic analysis associated a missense DCLRE1C variant with V-gene and J-gene trimming of TCR beta chains, and an independent cohort replicated the association. CMV serostatus was the only immune exposure information available for the cohort. Cytomegalovirus status was reported to be diagnosed by the classifier with high specificity and sensitivity in both the original and validation cohorts. Because some donors lacked HLA typing at each locus, the association tests relied only on the typed subset. According to the authors, the approach could potentially be generalized to other disease states and immunological phenotypes. Some IMGT-functional V segments, including TRBV6-2 and TRBV6-3, could not be distinguished by the 87-base-pair reads and were therefore excluded. The cohort was sequenced for TCR beta chains only, and without alpha or paired-chain data the features that could be detected were limited. Because counts were too low, 15 to 20 rarely observed V segments, including chromosome 9 orphons, were excluded from the earlier analysis of 587 of the donors. According to a later analysis, parvovirus B19, influenza, CMV and Epstein-Barr virus appeared linked to several top co-occurrence clusters. In an earlier analysis of over 550 of the donors, most TCR beta V segments were observed in productive rearrangements about 87% or about 30% of the time, broadly matching IMGT annotations. A group of highly shared sequence variants was considered likely to be a technical artifact of the sequencing pipeline. Most TCR sequences were seen in very few donors, while some public TCRs were found in many individuals. A further reported finding was that TCR beta sequences accurately predicted the HLA-A and HLA-B alleles for most subjects in the first cohort. Assigning TCR associations to individual alleles was difficult when HLA alleles, especially DR and DQ, strongly co-occurred. A few of the identified cytomegalovirus-associated TCR beta chains were confirmed in vitro to be specific for cytomegalovirus antigens. According to a later genetic analysis, donors in an Asian-associated ancestry cluster had fewer N-insertions in productive TCRs than the approximately 700-donor mean. A later analysis associated roughly 17,000 TCR beta sequences with specific HLA alleles at a false discovery rate of 0.05. Sequencing depth was assumed to be roughly uniform across donors in the presence/absence analyses, though that assumption may not hold. Most CMV-associated TCR beta chains appeared to be HLA-restricted in a later analysis, and the HLA associations seemed to be driven largely by CMV exposure.

Germline trimming: 6 bases from V, 5 bases from J; junction bases outside gene matches: 6. CDR3 length: 15 amino acids, cysteine to phenylalanine. The only DNA kept is the CDR3, 45 bases in frame from the first base. Sequences SGHTA (CDR1) and FQGTGA (CDR2) are obtained from the germline V gene. The cohort comprised more than 550 healthy bone marrow donors. At the time of sampling, all cohort members were nominally healthy, though unrecorded immune exposures were likely present. The donor tested CMV seropositive and was one of the 289 seropositive cohort members. A peripheral blood sample was provided by each donor, and peripheral blood mononuclear cells were used for TCR beta sequencing. Genomic DNA was extracted from the blood cell samples with the Qiagen DNeasy Blood Extraction Kit. This clone was recorded a few times. Its antigen has not been determined. Base qualities are not at hand, and no much larger clone is one base apart.

Libraries were constructed by the immunoSEQ multiplex PCR assay. For the multiplex PCR, a mixture combining 60 forward primers for TCR Vbeta segments and 13 reverse primers for TCR Jbeta segments was used. Amplification of the CDR3 region of rearranged TCR beta genes was performed with a multiplex PCR assay on genomic DNA. The amplified TCR beta libraries were sequenced on the Illumina HiSeq System as 87-base-pair reads. The published analysis was carried out like this. In a later analysis, tens of millions of unique TCR beta chains were counted across the roughly 670 repertoires, and roughly 10 million of these chains were shared by at least two donors. Raw reads were error-corrected and collapsed into unique sequences with a nearest-neighbor algorithm that merged closely related sequences to remove PCR and sequencing errors. V, D and J gene segments were assigned by aligning CDR3 sequences to IMGT reference sequences. Each retained sequence needed at least a six-nucleotide match to both a V gene segment and a J gene segment. Rearrangements were called productive when the CDR3 lacked stop codons and stayed in frame with V and J; all others were non-productive. CDR3 was defined by IMGT convention, running from the second conserved V-encoded cysteine to the conserved J-encoded phenylalanine. The earlier analysis of 500 to 600 of the donors excluded sequences that lacked an unambiguous match to a single V gene segment. An earlier analysis of several hundred of the donors called V segments functional above 56.7% productive rearrangements and segregating when the between-donor standard deviation exceeded 5%. A statistical classification framework was built to diagnose cytomegalovirus status from the catalog of TCR beta chain sequences. V and J gene assignment, in a later analysis, came from comparing TCR nucleotide sequences with IMGT/GENE-DB human TR gene sequences. A later analysis assigned CDR3 sequences and most-parsimonious VDJ recombination scenarios with the TCRdist pipeline. In a later analysis, each TCR beta chain was defined by its CDR3 amino acid sequence together with its V-gene family, and reads lacking a unique V-gene family were excluded. A later analysis removed 550 to 700 highly shared, low-generation-probability nucleotide sequences to deal with suspected cross-contamination and a sequencing artifact. For each public chain, a later analysis derived a clonal expansion index from normalized ranks of inferred template counts within each repertoire. A later analysis computed generation probabilities with a VDJ recombination model fitted to out-of-frame rearrangements, and checked the results against IGoR. In a later analysis, hypergeometric tests were used to score TCR-TCR, TCR-HLA and TCR-CMV co-occurrence, with a repertoire-size bias correction applied to TCR pairs. In a later analysis, false discovery rates were estimated by permuting HLA or CMV assignments 20 times. In a later analysis, co-occurring TCRs were grouped using DBSCAN, and TCRdist sequence similarity was added for clustering within HLA-allele-positive subsets. For co-occurrence clustering, repertoires with fewer than 30,000 or more than 120,000 public chains were excluded, along with a handful of repertoires with anomalous nucleotide sharing. Sourced from immuneACCESS, this table was stored by TCRdb with only in-frame sequences that have V and J called. A share of the clones is absent; for the studies checked, an unresolved V gene accounts for under half, and the remainder has no known explanation. That table furnishes V, J and clone size, whereas the DNA furnished D and trimming. A total of roughly 110,000 clones appear in this sample, 70% to 80% of them only once. The biggest ten clones account for around 4.2% of the sample.

This TCR was recovered from a woman between 40 and 55 years old in good health and CMV-seropositive. The chain employs TRBV7-3 and TRBJ2-1; TRBD2 matches 11 bases in the middle. Sequencing was carried out using PBMCs. The DNA sequence is TGTGCCAGCAGTCGACCGGGACTAGCGGACAATGAGCAGTTCTTC. This translates into CASSRPGLADNEQFF.